This T cell receptor beta chain was identified during a study of blood T cell repertoires in COVID-19. Points on this clone: Different DNA sequences within this sample yield the same CDR3.

Profiled with immunoSEQ multiplex PCR; TCRdb holds only in-frame clones, not every one. The data show roughly 350,000 clones, 75% to 90% seen once. The germline gives CDR1 SGHTA, CDR2 FQGNSA. Trimming cost V 2 bases and J 6 bases, with 5 bases left between them. The CDR3 covers 12 residues. The chain combines TRBV7-2 with TRBJ2-1; the D gene is possibly TRBD1 (5 bases). Sequences were obtained from peripheral blood. The TCR was taken from a woman aged 45-60 years with COVID-19, enrolled during active disease. The chain's CDR3 is CASSLRGNEQFF. DNA for the CDR3: TGTGCCAGCAGCTTAAGGGGCAATGAGCAGTTCTTC.